Listed below are T cell receptor beta chains from one sample, sequenced in a study of cytomegalovirus exposure and HLA in healthy donors. Libraries were prepared by immunoSEQ multiplex PCR; TCRdb keeps only in-frame clonotypes and omits some of them. The sample contains around 90,000 clones, roughly 79% of which appear only once. Sequenced material: PBMCs. All receptors come from a man in his thirties or forties in good health and CMV-seronegative. Both conserved end residues are part of each CDR3. Fields, in order: J gene, CDR3 length, D gene, clone size, V gene, CDR3 DNA, CDR3 protein. A D gene is named only where the DNA matches it firmly. The size of a clone is reported for some rows only, either as once, few or many, or as a class for expanded clones.

j_call: TRBJ1-1
cdr3_length: 16
d_call: -
clone_size: few
v_call: TRBV5-1
cdr3_nt: TGCGCCAGCAGCGAATTAGGCGGAAGAGGGATCACTGAAGCTTTCTTT
cdr3_aa: CASSELGGRGITEAFF

j_call: TRBJ1-4
cdr3_length: 15
d_call: -
clone_size: -
v_call: TRBV27
cdr3_nt: TGTGCCAGCAGATTCAACGGAGCAACTAATGAAAAACTGTTTTTT
cdr3_aa: CASRFNGATNEKLFF

j_call: TRBJ2-5
cdr3_length: 14
d_call: -
clone_size: -
v_call: TRBV5-1
cdr3_nt: TGCGCCAGCAGCTTGGAAGGACAAGGATGGTTATGGTACTTC
cdr3_aa: CASSLEGQGWLWYF

j_call: TRBJ1-2
cdr3_length: 16
d_call: TRBD1
clone_size: -
v_call: TRBV18
cdr3_nt: TGTGCCAGCTCACCACCCGGCGACAGGGGGTACTATGGCTACACCTTC
cdr3_aa: CASSPPGDRGYYGYTF

j_call: TRBJ1-2
cdr3_length: 12
d_call: -
clone_size: few
v_call: TRBV6-5
cdr3_nt: TGTGCCAGCAGTTATGGGCCGTATGGCTACACCTTC
cdr3_aa: CASSYGPYGYTF

j_call: TRBJ1-1
cdr3_length: 15
d_call: -
clone_size: -
v_call: TRBV5-1
cdr3_nt: TGCGCCAGCAGCTTAGATCTTCGGACAGACACTGAAGCTTTCTTT
cdr3_aa: CASSLDLRTDTEAFF

j_call: TRBJ2-7
cdr3_length: 13
d_call: -
clone_size: -
v_call: TRBV6-5
cdr3_nt: TGTGCCAGCAGTCGGATTGGGAGCTACGAGCAGTACTTC
cdr3_aa: CASSRIGSYEQYF

j_call: TRBJ1-4
cdr3_length: 18
d_call: TRBD1
clone_size: -
v_call: TRBV5-5
cdr3_nt: TGTGCCAGCAGCTTGAATGTGGCAGGGGGTATTGCTAATGAAAAACTGTTTTTT
cdr3_aa: CASSLNVAGGIANEKLFF

j_call: TRBJ2-1
cdr3_length: 13
d_call: -
clone_size: -
v_call: TRBV7-9
cdr3_nt: TGTGCCAGCTGCCCGACAGCTTACAATGAGCAGTTCTTC
cdr3_aa: CASCPTAYNEQFF

j_call: TRBJ2-7
cdr3_length: 14
d_call: -
clone_size: once
v_call: TRBV11-2
cdr3_nt: TGTGCCAGCAGCTCCGAACAGGGAGGGTACGAGCAGTACTTC
cdr3_aa: CASSSEQGGYEQYF

j_call: TRBJ1-6
cdr3_length: 15
d_call: TRBD1
clone_size: -
v_call: TRBV28
cdr3_nt: TGTGCCAGCAGCTTAATAAGGCAGGGGGCTAGGCCCCTCCACTTT
cdr3_aa: CASSLIRQGARPLHF

j_call: TRBJ1-1
cdr3_length: 14
d_call: -
clone_size: -
v_call: TRBV18
cdr3_nt: TGTGCCAGCTCCGGGACACGGGGTGACACTGAAGCTTTCTTT
cdr3_aa: CASSGTRGDTEAFF

j_call: TRBJ1-4
cdr3_length: 13
d_call: -
clone_size: -
v_call: TRBV6-6
cdr3_nt: TGTGCCAGCAGTTCGAGCCCCACTGAAAAACTGTTTTTT
cdr3_aa: CASSSSPTEKLFF

j_call: TRBJ1-5
cdr3_length: 17
d_call: -
clone_size: -
v_call: TRBV10-3
cdr3_nt: TGTGCCATCAGTGAGTCGGCGGGGCATCCTAGCAATCAGCCCCAGCATTTT
cdr3_aa: CAISESAGHPSNQPQHF

j_call: TRBJ2-7
cdr3_length: 14
d_call: TRBD2
clone_size: -
v_call: TRBV7-9
cdr3_nt: TGTGCCAGCAGCTTAGGAGCGGGGGTGCGCGAGCAGTACTTC
cdr3_aa: CASSLGAGVREQYF

j_call: TRBJ1-2
cdr3_length: 13
d_call: TRBD1
clone_size: -
v_call: TRBV11-2
cdr3_nt: TGTGCCAGCAGCTTAGGACAGGGGGATGGCTACACCTTC
cdr3_aa: CASSLGQGDGYTF

j_call: TRBJ2-4
cdr3_length: 13
d_call: -
clone_size: -
v_call: TRBV18
cdr3_nt: TGTGCCAGCTCACCACCGACGAGGGACATTCAGTACTTC
cdr3_aa: CASSPPTRDIQYF

j_call: TRBJ2-5
cdr3_length: 16
d_call: TRBD2
clone_size: -
v_call: TRBV19
cdr3_nt: TGTGCCAGTAGTATGAAGGCTAGCGGGTTTGAAGAGACCCAGTACTTC
cdr3_aa: CASSMKASGFEETQYF

j_call: TRBJ2-5
cdr3_length: 16
d_call: -
clone_size: -
v_call: TRBV14
cdr3_nt: TGTGCCAGCAGCCAAGATACAGAAACCTACCAAGAGACCCAGTACTTC
cdr3_aa: CASSQDTETYQETQYF

j_call: TRBJ2-3
cdr3_length: 15
d_call: TRBD2
clone_size: -
v_call: TRBV19
cdr3_nt: TGTGCCAGTAGTATCAGGACTAGCGGGGGAGATACGCAGTATTTT
cdr3_aa: CASSIRTSGGDTQYF

j_call: TRBJ1-6
cdr3_length: 15
d_call: TRBD1
clone_size: -
v_call: TRBV5-4
cdr3_nt: TGTGCCAGCAGCGATTGGGACAGGAGGGATTCACCCCTCCACTTT
cdr3_aa: CASSDWDRRDSPLHF

j_call: TRBJ1-2
cdr3_length: 14
d_call: TRBD1
clone_size: -
v_call: TRBV7-2
cdr3_nt: TGTGCCAGCAGCCAGACAGGGGGGGACTATGGCTACACCTTC
cdr3_aa: CASSQTGGDYGYTF

j_call: TRBJ1-1
cdr3_length: 16
d_call: -
clone_size: -
v_call: TRBV19
cdr3_nt: TGTGCCAGTAGTAGACCCCATGGAGGGGTGAACACTGAAGCTTTCTTT
cdr3_aa: CASSRPHGGVNTEAFF

j_call: TRBJ2-5
cdr3_length: 13
d_call: -
clone_size: -
v_call: TRBV5-1
cdr3_nt: TGCGCCAGCAGCACCCAGGGTATGGAGACCCAGTACTTC
cdr3_aa: CASSTQGMETQYF

j_call: TRBJ1-1
cdr3_length: 12
d_call: -
clone_size: -
v_call: TRBV7-2
cdr3_nt: TGTGCCAGCAGCTTAGGGCGGCCCGAAGCTTTCTTT
cdr3_aa: CASSLGRPEAFF

j_call: TRBJ1-1
cdr3_length: 15
d_call: TRBD1
clone_size: -
v_call: TRBV9
cdr3_nt: TGTGCCAGCAGCGCCGGCCACAGGGGCGGCACTGAAGCTTTCTTT
cdr3_aa: CASSAGHRGGTEAFF

j_call: TRBJ2-7
cdr3_length: 16
d_call: TRBD1
clone_size: -
v_call: TRBV7-9
cdr3_nt: TGTGCCAGCAGCTTATTGGGACAGTCTATTTGGGACGAGCAGTACTTC
cdr3_aa: CASSLLGQSIWDEQYF

j_call: TRBJ2-1
cdr3_length: 16
d_call: -
clone_size: once
v_call: TRBV7-9
cdr3_nt: TGTTCCAGCAGCTTAGCTCGGGACTCTCTGACTAATGAGCAGTTCTTC
cdr3_aa: CSSSLARDSLTNEQFF

j_call: TRBJ1-6
cdr3_length: 14
d_call: -
clone_size: few
v_call: TRBV6-5
cdr3_nt: TGTGCCAGCAGGACGGAGACCTATAATTCACCCCTCCACTTT
cdr3_aa: CASRTETYNSPLHF

j_call: TRBJ1-3
cdr3_length: 15
d_call: -
clone_size: -
v_call: TRBV5-6
cdr3_nt: TGTGCCAGCAGCTTGGACAGTACCTCTGGAAACACCATATATTTT
cdr3_aa: CASSLDSTSGNTIYF

j_call: TRBJ2-1
cdr3_length: 11
d_call: TRBD1
clone_size: once
v_call: TRBV25-1
cdr3_nt: TGTGCCAGCAGTGCGACAGGGGATCAGTTCTTC
cdr3_aa: CASSATGDQFF

j_call: TRBJ1-1
cdr3_length: 16
d_call: -
clone_size: -
v_call: TRBV15
cdr3_nt: TGTGCCACCAGCAGAGATGGGGGGGGAGTAGCCACTGAAGCTTTCTTT
cdr3_aa: CATSRDGGGVATEAFF

j_call: TRBJ1-2
cdr3_length: 17
d_call: TRBD1
clone_size: once
v_call: TRBV6-4
cdr3_nt: TGTGCCAGCAGTGATGCACCAGGGGGCGGGACCTTCTATGGCTACACCTTC
cdr3_aa: CASSDAPGGGTFYGYTF

j_call: TRBJ1-1
cdr3_length: 13
d_call: -
clone_size: -
v_call: TRBV11-3
cdr3_nt: TGTGCCAGCAGCGCCGACAGCCCGGCGGGGGCTTTCTTT
cdr3_aa: CASSADSPAGAFF

j_call: TRBJ1-4
cdr3_length: 14
d_call: TRBD1
clone_size: -
v_call: TRBV6-5
cdr3_nt: TGTGCCAGCAGTGTAGGGACAGCTATCGGAAAACTGTTTTTT
cdr3_aa: CASSVGTAIGKLFF

j_call: TRBJ1-1
cdr3_length: 13
d_call: -
clone_size: -
v_call: TRBV5-5
cdr3_nt: TGTGCCAGCAGCCGAACAAGATACACTGAAGCTTTCTTT
cdr3_aa: CASSRTRYTEAFF

j_call: TRBJ1-1
cdr3_length: 13
d_call: -
clone_size: -
v_call: TRBV19
cdr3_nt: TGTGCCAGTACCCTAGGGCAGGGTACTGAAGCTTTCTTT
cdr3_aa: CASTLGQGTEAFF

j_call: TRBJ2-2
cdr3_length: 19
d_call: TRBD1
clone_size: -
v_call: TRBV7-6
cdr3_nt: TGTGCCAGCAGCTCTAAACCGGGACAGGGGCCTAGCCCCCACGGGGAGCTGTTTTTT
cdr3_aa: CASSSKPGQGPSPHGELFF

j_call: TRBJ2-1
cdr3_length: 16
d_call: TRBD2
clone_size: -
v_call: TRBV15
cdr3_nt: TGTGCCACCAGCAGAGTTTGGTCGGGAGGGTACCGTGAGCAGTTCTTC
cdr3_aa: CATSRVWSGGYREQFF

j_call: TRBJ1-1
cdr3_length: 14
d_call: -
clone_size: -
v_call: TRBV19
cdr3_nt: TGTGCCAGTAGTTTACAGGGTCCCACCACTGAAGCTTTCTTT
cdr3_aa: CASSLQGPTTEAFF

j_call: TRBJ2-2
cdr3_length: 13
d_call: -
clone_size: few
v_call: TRBV5-1
cdr3_nt: TGCGCCAGCAGCTTCCTGTACACCGGGGAGCTGTTTTTT
cdr3_aa: CASSFLYTGELFF

j_call: TRBJ2-3
cdr3_length: 15
d_call: TRBD1
clone_size: -
v_call: TRBV9
cdr3_nt: TGTGCCAGCAGCGCCGGACAGGGGGCGGCAGATACGCAGTATTTT
cdr3_aa: CASSAGQGAADTQYF

j_call: TRBJ1-2
cdr3_length: 13
d_call: -
clone_size: once
v_call: TRBV19
cdr3_nt: TGTGCCAGTAGCCGCGACTTTAACTATGGCTACACCTTC
cdr3_aa: CASSRDFNYGYTF

j_call: TRBJ1-1
cdr3_length: 14
d_call: -
clone_size: -
v_call: TRBV7-9
cdr3_nt: TGTGCCAGCAGCTTTTCAGGGGAGAGTGCTGAAGCTTTCTTT
cdr3_aa: CASSFSGESAEAFF

j_call: TRBJ2-1
cdr3_length: 16
d_call: TRBD1
clone_size: -
v_call: TRBV19
cdr3_nt: TGTGCCAGTAGTACTGACAGGGGGACCTCCTACAATGAGCAGTTCTTC
cdr3_aa: CASSTDRGTSYNEQFF

j_call: TRBJ1-3
cdr3_length: 19
d_call: -
clone_size: -
v_call: TRBV19
cdr3_nt: TGTGCCAGTAGTATAGGTCAAGGAATGGGCAGAAACTCTGGAAACACCATATATTTT
cdr3_aa: CASSIGQGMGRNSGNTIYF

j_call: TRBJ2-5
cdr3_length: 15
d_call: -
clone_size: -
v_call: TRBV19
cdr3_nt: TGTGCCAGTAGTATCTGGGGGGGCCTTGGAGAGACCCAGTACTTC
cdr3_aa: CASSIWGGLGETQYF

j_call: TRBJ2-2
cdr3_length: 12
d_call: -
clone_size: once
v_call: TRBV29-1
cdr3_nt: TGCAGCGTTATCCGTGGCCCCGGGGAGCTGTTTTTT
cdr3_aa: CSVIRGPGELFF

j_call: TRBJ2-1
cdr3_length: 11
d_call: -
clone_size: -
v_call: TRBV20-1
cdr3_nt: TGCAGTGCGGGAAGGGGCAATGAGCAGTTCTTC
cdr3_aa: CSAGRGNEQFF

j_call: TRBJ2-2
cdr3_length: 14
d_call: -
clone_size: -
v_call: TRBV6-4
cdr3_nt: TGTGCCAGCAGTTTGGAGGGCGCGCCCGGGGAGCTGTTTTTT
cdr3_aa: CASSLEGAPGELFF

j_call: TRBJ1-2
cdr3_length: 18
d_call: TRBD1
clone_size: -
v_call: TRBV7-3
cdr3_nt: TGTGCCAGCAGCTTAGCCGGGACAGGGCGCCAAGGAAACTATGGCTACACCTTC
cdr3_aa: CASSLAGTGRQGNYGYTF

j_call: TRBJ1-1
cdr3_length: 14
d_call: TRBD1
clone_size: -
v_call: TRBV7-2
cdr3_nt: TGTGCCAGCAGCTTACAGGGGGCATACACTGAAGCTTTCTTT
cdr3_aa: CASSLQGAYTEAFF

j_call: TRBJ1-1
cdr3_length: 13
d_call: -
clone_size: -
v_call: TRBV4-1
cdr3_nt: TGCGCCAGCAGCCAAGATTGGGCAGCTGAAGCTTTCTTT
cdr3_aa: CASSQDWAAEAFF